The T cell receptor beta chain under discussion was sequenced for a study of OX40 agonist ivuxolimab in advanced cancers. In the study overall: Patients were dosed intravenously with ivuxolimab at 0.01 to 10 mg/kg every 2 weeks.

Peripheral blood came from all dose cohorts at three timepoints. Here immunoSEQ multiplex PCR was the method, and the copy in TCRdb shows in-frame clones only, minus some. The sample consists of tens of thousands of clones, about 94% of them appearing once. Details on this clone: Its specificity is not known.

Trimming removed 2 bases from V and 7 bases from J; junction bases left unmatched: 4. The germline gives CDR1 SGHDT, CDR2 YYEEEE. The CDR3 contains 14 residues. Whole-study findings and limits: Also showing low normalized T-cell clonal expansion were some of the nonresponders.

The starting material was CD4+ or CD8+ T cells sorted from blood, obtained in a trial of the OX40 agonist ivuxolimab. The genes are TRBV5-6 and TRBJ1-5, with TRBD1 matching over 9 bases. The sequence came from an adult with an advanced solid tumor such as melanoma, head and neck, liver or kidney cancer. CDR3 protein: CASSLQGASQPQHF. CDR3 DNA sequence: TGTGCCAGCAGCTTACAGGGGGCGTCCCAGCCCCAGCATTTT.